This T cell receptor beta chain originates from a study of glioma-infiltrating T cells after dendritic cell vaccination. The primer mix had 60 V beta and 13 J beta primers. Repertoires were generated with immunoSEQ multiplex PCR, while TCRdb's copy carries only in-frame clones and drops some. There are approximately 10,000 clones in the sample; 81% occur only once, and approximately 39% lies in the top ten. As to time point: after dendritic cell vaccination, including at tumor progression/relapse. Selection required adequate fresh-frozen tumor tissue plus more than two years' survival data. The germline V gene has CDR1 SGHTA and CDR2 FQGNSA. This CDR3 has 12 amino acids. The V end lost 2 bases, the J end lost 10 bases, and 11 bases lay between the germline ends.

This clonotype originated in a human donor with glioblastoma. The sample was blood, taken after dendritic cell vaccination. The chain combines TRBV7-2 with TRBJ1-2; TRBD1 might be the D (5 bases). The CDR3 region is CASSLSWGVYTF. The CDR3, as DNA: TGTGCCAGCAGCTTATCATGGGGGGTCTACACCTTC.